What follows is one TCR beta chain and its context. This specimen belongs to a study of blood T cell repertoires in COVID-19. Trimming removed 4 bases at V and 8 bases at J, with 15 bases between. Germline V lookup: CDR1 SGHDT, CDR2 YYEEEE. The CDR3 length is 14 residues. TCRdb's table, derived via immunoSEQ multiplex PCR, lists solely in-frame clones and lacks some. Seen here are 55,000 to 65,000 clones, 75% to 90% observed once, and the top ten hold more than 40%. Sequencing was performed on peripheral blood. The source of this sequence is a woman aged 55-70 years with COVID-19, enrolled during active disease. The chain carries TRBV5-6 and TRBJ1-4; maybe TRBD1 (5 bases). As DNA, the CDR3 is TGTGCCAGCAGCCCCGGGGGGAAAGAAGAAAAACTGTTTTTT. Translated: CASSPGGKEEKLFF.